This entry describes one T cell receptor beta chain. What it binds is unknown. Assay: immunoSEQ multiplex PCR; the TCRdb copy retains only in-frame clones and omits some. The profile shows about 7,800 clones, roughly 73% of them singletons. The sample comes from a study of OX40 agonist ivuxolimab in advanced cancers. Study-wide points: Clones of CD4+ and CD8+ blood T cells grew by week 6 at doses of 0.1 to 3.0 mg/kg.

Germline assignment: CDR1 LNHDA and CDR2 SQIVND (reference sequence). Trimming removed 4 bases from V and 2 bases from J, with 8 bases in between. CDR3 length: 13 amino acids. The rearrangement uses TRBV19 and TRBJ2-5; TRBD2 might be the D (6 bases). The specimen was CD4+ or CD8+ T cells sorted from blood, collected in a trial of the OX40 agonist ivuxolimab. The TCR was taken from an adult with an advanced solid tumor such as melanoma, head and neck, liver or kidney cancer. The CDR3 sequence is CASSRSGQETQYF. The CDR3 nucleotides read TGTGCCAGTAGTAGGAGCGGGCAAGAGACCCAGTACTTC.